This T cell receptor (beta chain) was captured by sequencing in a study of OX40 agonist ivuxolimab in advanced cancers. Study observations and caveats: Low normalized clonal expansion also occurred in some nonresponding patients.

Autoimmune disease history or systemic immunosuppression led to patients being barred. Samples were taken at baseline and on day 1 of cycles 4 and 7. V lost 7 bases and J 2 bases, leaving 14 bases between the germline ends. The CDR3 spans 14 residues. Germline CDR1 is MNHEY and CDR2 is SMNVEV (reference sequence). Turning to this clone: The antigen is unknown.

Profiled with immunoSEQ multiplex PCR; TCRdb holds only in-frame clones, not every one. This table has around 26,000 clones, about 85% appearing once. This TCR came from an adult with an advanced solid tumor such as melanoma, head and neck, liver or kidney cancer. The sample in question was CD4+ or CD8+ T cells sorted from blood, obtained in a trial of the OX40 agonist ivuxolimab. The rearrangement joins TRBV27 to TRBJ1-1; D gene ambiguous. The CDR3 nucleotides read TGTGCCAGCACAATGAACGGTCATAACACTGAAGCTTTCTTT. It translates to CASTMNGHNTEAFF.